This TCR beta chain came from a study of T cells in Graves' hyperthyroidism and ophthalmopathy. Study summary: Peripheral blood was drawn at first diagnosis, prior to all treatment. Study results and caveats: The majority of expanded thyroid clonotypes above 0.001 also appeared in blood.

In the case of this clonotype: Its target is unknown.

The PBMCs studied were ones that came from 10 ml fresh peripheral blood. Amplification yielded TCR beta CDR3 regions, with RNA transcripts as the source. Researchers ran a first-round RT-PCR on the TCR CDR3 using the HTBI primer set. Via MiXCR, TCRdb re-called the multiplex PCR reads, giving one row per CDR3 protein. The sample has about 340,000 distinct CDR3 sequences; 15% to 20% are singletons. CDR3 size: 16 residues. V was pared by 1 base and J by 3 bases, with 14 bases between. The V gene's germline CDR1 is SGHRS and CDR2 YFSETQ. Sequencing was performed on blood. The V and J genes are TRBV5-1 and TRBJ2-1, with a weak D call TRBD2 (6 bases). This TCR was recovered from a woman between 45 and 65 years old with Graves' hyperthyroidism. CDR3 in amino acids: CASSLQEAGLYNEQFF. CDR3 in DNA: TGCGCCAGCAGCTTGCAGGAAGCGGGCCTCTACAATGAGCAGTTCTTC. The whole variable domain, filled in from reference TRBV5-1 and TRBJ2-1, reads KAGVTQTPRYLIKTRGQQVTLSCSPISGHRSVSWYQQTPGQGLQFLFEYFSETQRNKGNFPGRFSGRQFSNSRSEMNVSTLELGDSALYLCASSLQEAGLYNEQFFGPGTRLTVL.